This record concerns one TCR beta chain sequence. Its antigen is unknown. Germline-derived CDR1 and CDR2 are SGDLS and YYNGEE. V shed 0 bases and J shed 6 bases, with 8 bases lying between them. The CDR3 extends over 13 amino acids. This sample is part of a study of blood T cells in healthy people across ages. Each sample yielded at least 7 million isolated PBMCs. Then a second PCR, running about 7 to 11 cycles, was carried out with a sample-barcoded 5' primer and a J-beta primer mix. TCRdb itself ran the 5' RACE reads through MiXCR, one entry per CDR3 protein. The sample includes about 1.5 million distinct CDR3 sequences, about 45% seen only once; the top ten take 4%. General study findings and limits: Older individuals had lower TCR beta diversity per million T cells (the decline was roughly linear). Correlation between TCR beta diversity and naive T cell percentage was strong.

This sequence was found in a woman under 30 in good health. Sequencing used blood. V gene TRBV9 combines with J gene TRBJ2-3; D unresolved. The chain's CDR3 is CASSVVPPDTQYF. In nucleotides, the CDR3 is TGTGCCAGCAGCGTAGTTCCCCCCGATACGCAGTATTTT.